The next 29 T cell receptor beta chains were all read from a single sample in a study of blood T cells in healthy people across ages. Combining a sample-barcoded 5' primer with a J-beta primer mix, a second PCR ran for about 6 to 11 cycles. In TCRdb, the 5' RACE reads were re-called with MiXCR into one record per CDR3 protein. Of about 640,000 distinct CDR3 sequences in the sample, less than 35% are singletons; the top ten hold 15% to 17%. Sequencing input: blood. These receptor sequences come from a woman of 80 years or more in good health.

This clonotype was detected a few times. The junction shows a germline mismatch at one end, possibly a read error. The chain joins TRBV4-1 to TRBJ1-4; 7 bases match TRBD1. Germline CDR1 is MGHRA and CDR2 is YSYEKL. This CDR3 region has 14 residues. CDR3 DNA: TGCGCCAGCAGCCGACAGGGACCTAATGAAAGACTGTTTTTT. This codes for CASSRQGPNERLFF.

This sequence joins TRBV6-2 or TRBV6-3 and TRBJ1-1, with D possibly matching TRBD1 (5 bases). The germline gives CDR1 MNHEY, CDR2 SVGEGT. The length of the CDR3 is 15 residues. V shed 11 bases and J shed 1 base, with 20 bases lying between them. This CDR3 is CAGRPSGQKNTEAFF. The CDR3 DNA sequence: TGTGCCGGCCGTCCTTCGGGGCAGAAGAACACTGAAGCTTTCTTT.

This clonotype was counted between two and nine times. V and J are TRBV28 and TRBJ2-5, with 11 bases that match TRBD2. The DNA end is more similar to TRBJ2-7, so the J call may be wrong. CDR1 is MDHEN, CDR2 SYDVKM, per germline. This CDR3 has 16 amino acids. Written as DNA, the CDR3 is TGTGCCAGCAGTCCAATATTCGGGACTAGCGGATACGAGCAGTACTTC. It is translated as CASSPIFGTSGYEQYF.

The table lists this clonotype with many counts. The genes are TRBV29-1 and TRBJ2-1; 9 bases are shared with TRBD2. Trimming removed 0 bases from V and 7 bases from J; junction bases left unmatched: 4. The CDR3 sequence is 14 residues long. Germline values: CDR1 SQVTM, CDR2 ANQGSEA. CDR3: CSVEEASGGNEQFF. The CDR3 DNA reads as TGCAGCGTTGAAGAGGCCAGCGGGGGGAATGAGCAGTTCTTC.

This clonotype was recorded at least ten times. The chain couples TRBV2 to TRBJ2-3, with TRBD1 as a possible D gene (6 bases). CDR3 length: 15 residues. Germline CDR1 and CDR2: SNHLY and FYNNEI. The V gene lost 4 bases and the J gene lost 3 bases, with 14 bases spanning the gap. The CDR3 region has the DNA TGTGCCAGCAGTGCCCCAGGGGCGCGGACAGATACGCAGTATTTT. This codes for CASSAPGARTDTQYF.

At least ten counts were recorded for this clonotype. The genes are TRBV5-1 and TRBJ2-1, with no clear D. There are 15 residues in the CDR3. The germline CDR1 and CDR2 sequences are SGHRS and YFSETQ. Deletions cut 3 bases from V and 0 bases from J, with 10 bases between. Here the CDR3 DNA reads TGCGCCAGCAGCTCGACCCGAAGCTCCTACAATGAGCAGTTCTTC. It is translated as CASSSTRSSYNEQFF.

The V call is TRBV20-1, the J call TRBJ2-3; D might be TRBD2 (6 bases). There are 14 residues in the CDR3. Germline V gives CDR1 DFQATT, CDR2 SNEGSKA (reference sequence). Trimming shortened V by 0 bases and J by 2 bases, and 9 bases separated the two germline ends. CDR3 sequence reads: CSAREGGNTDTQYF. CDR3 sequence (DNA): TGCAGTGCTAGAGAGGGCGGGAACACAGATACGCAGTATTTT.

Worth noting for this clonotype: This clone may be a read error of a much larger clone one base away. The V and J genes are TRBV27 and TRBJ2-3, with D unresolved. The CDR3 loop spans 14 amino acids. The ends were cut back, 6 bases at V and 5 bases at J, with 15 bases in the middle. Germline CDR1 and CDR2: MNHEY and SMNVEV (reference sequence). CDR3 in DNA: TGTGCCAGCAGGAAGACCCAGAGTCAAGATACGCAGTATTTT. Translation: CASRKTQSQDTQYF.

This clonotype has more than one count but fewer than ten. V is TRBV11-2 and J is TRBJ2-2, with a possible D match to TRBD1 (6 bases). Germline values: CDR1 SGHAT, CDR2 FQNNGV. The germline V and J ends were trimmed by 3 bases and 1 base, with 9 bases remaining between them. CDR3 size: 15 residues. CDR3 loop: CASSLRGRNTGELFF. The CDR3 DNA sequence: TGTGCCAGCAGCTTGAGGGGGAGGAACACCGGGGAGCTGTTTTTT.

Comment on this clonotype: This may be a read error: a much more frequent sequence differs by one nucleotide. The chain is built from TRBV4-1 and TRBJ2-7; D is uncertain. Trimming removed 6 bases from V and 10 bases from J, with 13 bases in between. This CDR3 contains 11 residues. Germline CDR1 MGHRA, CDR2 YSYEKL. The CDR3 loop is CASRVREIQYF. The CDR3 DNA follows: TGCGCCAGCAGGGTGAGAGAGATCCAGTACTTC.

The chain combines TRBV2 with TRBJ2-3; 8 bases match TRBD1. Germline CDR1 SNHLY, CDR2 FYNNEI. Unmatched junction bases numbered 12, after V lost 6 bases and J lost 7 bases. This CDR3 contains 15 residues. The CDR3: CASRKEPQGANTQYF. The CDR3 DNA reads TGTGCCAGCAGGAAGGAGCCGCAGGGGGCGAATACGCAGTATTTT.

This clonotype was seen many times. The chain couples TRBV5-1 to TRBJ2-7; 7 bases match TRBD1. The CDR3 runs to 15 residues. Trimming removed 0 bases from V and 7 bases from J; junction bases left unmatched: 10. From germline, CDR1 is SGHRS and CDR2 YFSETQ. The CDR3 DNA reads TGCGCCAGCAGCTTGGAGGGACAGAGCCTACGGGAGCAGTACTTC. This translates into CASSLEGQSLREQYF. Looking up the rest from reference TRBV5-1 and TRBJ2-7 gives the full variable domain: KAGVTQTPRYLIKTRGQQVTLSCSPISGHRSVSWYQQTPGQGLQFLFEYFSETQRNKGNFPGRFSGRQFSNSRSEMNVSTLELGDSALYLCASSLEGQSLREQYFGPGTRLTVT.

The chain carries TRBV15 and TRBJ1-2, with TRBD1 identical over 8 bases. Germline trimming cut 0 bases from V and 8 bases from J; bases unmatched to any gene: 11. The germline CDR1 and CDR2 sequences are LNHNV and YYDKDF (reference sequence). The length of the CDR3 is 16 residues. This CDR3 is CATSRDRVTGVDGYTF. The DNA of the CDR3 is TGTGCCACCAGCAGAGATAGAGTGACAGGGGTAGACGGCTACACCTTC.

This clonotype was recorded many times. V is TRBV7-9 and J is TRBJ2-1; a weak D match, TRBD2 (5 bases). The CDR3 sequence is 14 residues long. Between the trimmed V and J ends, which lost 4 bases and 7 bases, there was a span of 14 bases. Germline loops: CDR1 SEHNR, CDR2 FQNEAQ (reference sequence). The CDR3 spells CASSSGIYENEQFF. Written as DNA, the CDR3 is TGTGCCAGCAGCTCCGGGATATATGAGAATGAGCAGTTCTTC.

The chain links TRBV5-4 to TRBJ2-4; unclear D gene. Gene TRBJ2-5 matches the end of the DNA better, so the J call may be wrong. The germline V gene encodes CDR1 SGHNT and CDR2 YYREEE (reference sequence). The CDR3 is 13 amino acids. Here the CDR3 reads CASKFIGRETQYF. The CDR3, as DNA: TGTGCCAGCAAATTTATTGGCAGGGAGACCCAGTACTTC.

This clonotype was counted only a few times. This may be a read error: a much more frequent sequence differs by one nucleotide. The chain links TRBV5-1 to TRBJ2-1, with 7 bases aligning to TRBD1. Trimming cost V 0 bases and J 10 bases; bases outside gene matches: 7. Germline V gives CDR1 SGHRS, CDR2 YFSETQ. The CDR3 runs to 14 residues. CDR3 sequence (DNA): TGCGCCAGCAGCTTGGTACAGGGGCCCTACGAGCAGTTCTTC. Its translation: CASSLVQGPYEQFF.

This clonotype was seen more than once but under ten times. This chain joins TRBV5-1 and TRBJ1-5; D is possibly TRBD1 (5 bases). Trimming stripped 4 bases from V and 6 bases from J, with 17 bases between. The CDR3 is made up of 15 amino acids. CDR1 and CDR2 (germline): SGHRS, YFSETQ. The CDR3 spells CASSPDDSHRQPQHF. As DNA, the CDR3 is TGCGCCAGCAGCCCCGATGACAGCCATCGTCAGCCCCAGCATTTT.

This chain links TRBV28 with TRBJ1-2; maybe TRBD1 (6 bases). Germline assignment: CDR1 MDHEN and CDR2 SYDVKM. The germline V and J ends were trimmed by 6 bases and 5 bases, with 19 bases remaining between them. The CDR3 spans 15 residues. The CDR3 DNA sequence: TGTGCCAGCAGGCCGGTGGACAGAGACGCGTATGGCTACACCTTC. Protein sequence: CASRPVDRDAYGYTF.

This clonotype was seen more than once but under ten times. This sequence joins TRBV30 and TRBJ1-2; D unclear. The germline V and J ends were trimmed by 4 bases and 2 bases, with 5 bases remaining between them. CDR3 size: 11 residues. CDR1 is GTSNPN and CDR2 is SVGIG in the germline V gene (reference sequence). The CDR3 DNA is TGTGCCTGGATGGGAAACTATGGCTACACCTTC. Encoded protein: CAWMGNYGYTF.

This clonotype was observed many times. This chain uses TRBV5-1 with TRBJ2-7; D call uncertain. CDR3 length: 14 amino acids. V lost 0 bases and J 3 bases, leaving 10 bases between the germline ends. Per germline, CDR1 SGHRS and CDR2 YFSETQ. CDR3 residues: CASSLATGYYEQYF. Here the CDR3 DNA reads TGCGCCAGCAGCTTGGCGACTGGTTACTACGAGCAGTACTTC.

This clonotype was counted at least ten times. The genes are TRBV20-1 and TRBJ2-5; no firm D call. The CDR3 totals 15 residues. Trimming stripped 3 bases from V and 1 base from J, with 15 bases between. CDR1 is DFQATT and CDR2 is SNEGSKA in the germline V gene (reference sequence). The CDR3 sequence is CSARTLDIFQETQYF. The CDR3 DNA reads TGCAGTGCTAGGACCCTCGACATCTTCCAAGAGACCCAGTACTTC.

This clonotype was seen only once. The chain combines TRBV30 with TRBJ1-2, with 7 bases identical to TRBD1. The V gene end was trimmed by 1 base and the J gene end by 2 bases; junction bases not matched to a gene: 10. The CDR3 length is 16 residues. The germline V gene has CDR1 GTSNPN and CDR2 SVGIG (reference sequence). The chain's CDR3 is CAWSDFLGQINYGYTF. The CDR3 region has the DNA TGTGCCTGGAGTGACTTCTTGGGACAGATCAACTATGGCTACACCTTC.

As for this clonotype: A read error is possible here, since a much larger clone lies one base away. This likely comes from a read error, as the CDR3 has no conserved phenylalanine or tryptophan at its end. The chain links TRBV7-2 to TRBJ1-1; the D is unclear. The length of the CDR3 is 15 residues. Germline CDR1 and CDR2: SGHTA and FQGNSA. Trimming shortened V by 5 bases and J by 8 bases, and 21 bases separated the two germline ends. In DNA, the CDR3 is TGTGCCAGCAGCCGTTATAGGCAGGCCCCCTCAGAAGCTTTCTGT. This gives the protein CASSRYRQAPSEAFC.

The chain combines TRBV20-1 with TRBJ2-5; 7 bases agree with TRBD1. Germline V lookup: CDR1 DFQATT, CDR2 SNEGSKA (reference sequence). Trimming took 6 bases from V and 11 from J; bases not matched to a gene: 21. The CDR3 runs to 15 residues. The CDR3 loop reads CSATRQGSIGDEQYF. CDR3 in DNA: TGCAGTGCCACTCGACAGGGTTCGATCGGGGATGAGCAGTACTTC.

This clonotype was seen ten or more times. V gene TRBV5-1 combines with J gene TRBJ2-1; 9 nucleotides match TRBD2. The J segment lost 6 bases and the V segment lost 2 bases, leaving 3 bases of the junction unmatched. Per germline, CDR1 SGHRS and CDR2 YFSETQ. The length of the CDR3 is 14 residues. In DNA, the CDR3 is TGCGCCAGCAGCTTCAGCGGGGGGTCCAATGAGCAGTTCTTC. It specifies CASSFSGGSNEQFF.

This clonotype was counted only a few times. The rearrangement uses TRBV7-2 and TRBJ2-1; 10 nucleotides line up with TRBD2. CDR1 is SGHTA, CDR2 FQGNSA, per germline. The CDR3 consists of 15 residues. V shed 1 base and J 8 bases; nucleotides not matched to a gene: 5. The CDR3 DNA is TGTGCCAGCAGCTTAGTGAGCGGGGGGGCAGATGAGCAGTTCTTC. Translating it yields CASSLVSGGADEQFF.

The sample holds many counts of this clonotype. The chain joins TRBV6-1 to TRBJ1-5, with 7 bases lining up with TRBD1. Per the germline V gene, CDR1 is MNHNS and CDR2 is SASEGT. CDR3 length equals 14 residues. V lost 4 bases, J lost 6 bases, and 6 bases stayed unmatched. The CDR3 loop is CASSVTGVGQPQHF. CDR3 in DNA: TGTGCCAGCAGTGTTACAGGGGTCGGTCAGCCCCAGCATTTT.

About this clonotype itself: This may arise from a read error, as a much more abundant clone is one base away. The chain links TRBV29-1 to TRBJ2-7; 8 bases are shared with TRBD1. The CDR3 sequence is 12 residues long. Germline CDR1 reads SQVTM; CDR2 reads ANQGSEA. J was trimmed by 7 bases and V by 7 bases; bases with no gene match: 9. The CDR3 protein is CSAGGQAGEQYF. The DNA of the CDR3 is TGCAGCGCCGGGGGACAGGCAGGTGAGCAGTACTTC.

A remark on this clonotype: This may come from a read error, since a much larger clone is one base off. The chain employs TRBV5-4 and TRBJ2-7; 9 bases agree with TRBD1. After removal of 5 bases from V and 7 bases from J, the junction contained 10 bases not matched to a gene. This CDR3 contains 14 residues. CDR1 is SGHNT, CDR2 YYREEE, per germline (reference sequence). CDR3 loop: CASSRPGTGPEQYF. CDR3 bases: TGTGCCAGCAGTCGTCCCGGGACAGGGCCTGAGCAGTACTTC.